This T cell receptor (beta chain) was captured by sequencing in a study of OX40 agonist ivuxolimab in advanced cancers. Collection of blood occurred at baseline, at cycle 4 day 1, and at cycle 7 day 1. Germline CDR1 and CDR2: SGDLS and YYNGEE. The length of the CDR3 is 14 residues. J lost 4 bases, V lost 3 bases, and 4 bases had no gene match. Sequencing used immunoSEQ multiplex PCR; TCRdb keeps in-frame clones, though not all of them. Among about 80,000 clones, around 92% were seen once, and the ten largest hold about 9.4%. The material sequenced was CD4+ or CD8+ T cells sorted from blood, taken in a trial of the OX40 agonist ivuxolimab. The chain is built from TRBV9 and TRBJ2-5; TRBD1 matches at 9 bases. The clonotype comes from an adult with an advanced solid tumor such as melanoma, head and neck, liver or kidney cancer. CDR3: CASSAPTGGETQYF. DNA for the CDR3: TGTGCCAGCAGCGCCCCGACAGGGGGAGAGACCCAGTACTTC.